This T cell receptor beta chain was profiled in a study of T-cell reconstitution after alpha-beta-depleted transplantation in children. Overall study findings and caveats: Newly generated T cells supplied most T-cell counts and diversity one year post-transplant.

With respect to this clonotype: Its specificity is not known.

Unique molecular identifiers tagged the TCRbeta library. TCRdb re-analysed the PCR reads in MiXCR, keeping a single row per CDR3 protein. The sample has 780,000 or so distinct CDR3 sequences, roughly 16% seen once. The V and J ends lost 4 bases and 5 bases respectively, with 12 bases between them. Germline V gene lookup returns CDR1 LGHDT and CDR2 YNNKEL (reference sequence). This CDR3 has 14 amino acids. The sequencing here drew on PBMCs, mostly from graft donor cells, taken 360 days after TCRalphabeta/CD19-depleted stem cell transplant. The chain employs TRBV3-1 and TRBJ2-1; D is possibly TRBD1 (5 bases). The sequence came from a male patient aged 10-17 years who had a stem cell transplant for acute lymphoblastic leukemia, so the T cells may come from the graft donor. The CDR3, as DNA: TGTGCCAGCAGCCCGTCGACAGCTCACAATGAGCAGTTCTTC. Translating gives CASSPSTAHNEQFF.